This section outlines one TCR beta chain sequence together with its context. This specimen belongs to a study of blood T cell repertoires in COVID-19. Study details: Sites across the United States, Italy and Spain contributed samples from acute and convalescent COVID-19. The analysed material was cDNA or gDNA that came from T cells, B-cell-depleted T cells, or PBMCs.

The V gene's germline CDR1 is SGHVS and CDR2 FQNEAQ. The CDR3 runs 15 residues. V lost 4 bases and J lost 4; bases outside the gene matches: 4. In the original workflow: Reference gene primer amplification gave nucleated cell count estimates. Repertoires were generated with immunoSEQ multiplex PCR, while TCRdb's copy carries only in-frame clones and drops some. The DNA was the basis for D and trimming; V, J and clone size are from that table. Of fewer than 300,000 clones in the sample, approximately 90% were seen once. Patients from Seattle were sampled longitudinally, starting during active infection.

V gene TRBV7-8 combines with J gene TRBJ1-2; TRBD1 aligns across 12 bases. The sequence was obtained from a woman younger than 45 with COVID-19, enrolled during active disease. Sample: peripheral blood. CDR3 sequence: CASSSGQGAAYGYTF. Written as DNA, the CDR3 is TGTGCCAGCAGCTCGGGACAGGGGGCGGCCTATGGCTACACCTTC.